The 26 T cell receptor beta chains listed next were all sequenced from one sample in a study of technical replicates of blood from a few donors. Sequenced by immunoSEQ multiplex PCR; TCRdb stores in-frame clones only, minus some. The sample yields some 69,000 clones, about 90% seen once. Sequencing was performed on PBMCs. Receptors originate from a human donor in good health. Some clones in this sample may be carry-over from other donors' samples.

The rearrangement joins TRBV5-6 to TRBJ1-5, with a weak D call TRBD1 (6 bases). CDR1 is SGHDT, CDR2 YYEEEE, per germline. CDR3 size: 13 residues. With 4 bases removed from V and 6 bases from J, the gap between germline ends came to 11 bases. The CDR3 spells CASSRGGAQPQHF. In DNA form, the CDR3 reads TGTGCCAGCAGCCGAGGGGGGGCTCAGCCCCAGCATTTT.

This clone was counted a single time. The chain recombines TRBV4-3 with TRBJ2-7; 10 nucleotides agree with TRBD1. CDR1 is LGHNA and CDR2 is YSLEER in the germline V gene. The CDR3 is 14 amino acids. With V trimmed by 0 bases and J by 5 bases, 1 base remained unmatched. Written as DNA, the CDR3 is TGCGCCAGCAGCCAAGATGGGACAGGGGACGAGCAGTACTTC. Amino acid sequence: CASSQDGTGDEQYF.

The rearrangement links TRBV5-4 to TRBJ2-2; D is possibly TRBD1 (7 bases). Trimming left V 4 bases short and J 0 bases short, with 10 bases between. CDR3 size: 15 residues. CDR1 is SGHNT and CDR2 is YYREEE in the germline V gene (reference sequence). As DNA, the CDR3 is TGTGCCAGCAGCCAGGGGGGTACGAACACCGGGGAGCTGTTTTTT. Its translation: CASSQGGTNTGELFF.

The V and J genes are TRBV9 and TRBJ1-5, with D possibly matching TRBD1 (6 bases). There are 17 residues in the CDR3. V lost 0 bases and J lost 2, with 15 bases in between. Germline loops: CDR1 SGDLS, CDR2 YYNGEE. This CDR3 is CASSVDAGVTGNQPQHF. CDR3 nucleotides: TGTGCCAGCAGCGTAGATGCAGGGGTTACGGGCAATCAGCCCCAGCATTTT.

The chain links TRBV2 to TRBJ1-3; a weak D match, TRBD1 (5 bases). V was cut by 2 bases and J by 4 bases, with 9 bases left in between. The V gene's germline CDR1 is SNHLY and CDR2 FYNNEI. This CDR3 is built from 14 residues. In DNA form, the CDR3 reads TGTGCCAGCAGTGAACGGACAATAGGAAACACCATATATTTT. Amino acid sequence: CASSERTIGNTIYF.

The chain combines TRBV27 with TRBJ2-3, with 7 nucleotides matching TRBD1. Germline-derived CDR1 and CDR2 are MNHEY and SMNVEV (reference sequence). The CDR3 totals 14 residues. Unmatched junction bases numbered 6, after V lost 7 bases and J lost 2 bases. CDR3 in DNA: TGTGCCAGCAAGAGAGGGGGCTTCACAGATACGCAGTATTTT. This encodes CASKRGGFTDTQYF.

This clone was observed once. The genes are TRBV25-1 and TRBJ2-7, with TRBD2 matching over 9 bases. This CDR3 is built from 14 residues. Trimming took 6 bases from V and 9 from J; bases not matched to a gene: 12. Germline V gene lookup returns CDR1 MGHDK and CDR2 SYGVNS. The CDR3 DNA sequence: TGTGCCAGCAGCGTAGCGGGAGTAGGGCTGGGGCAGTACTTC. Protein: CASSVAGVGLGQYF.

The V gene is TRBV11-2, the J gene TRBJ2-1; TRBD2 aligns across 12 bases. Germline-derived CDR1 and CDR2 are SGHAT and FQNNGV. The CDR3 is 17 residues long. V shed 2 bases and J 4 bases; nucleotides not matched to a gene: 6. The CDR3 DNA follows: TGTGCCAGCAGCTTACGTTGGCTAGCGGGAGGGTACAATGAGCAGTTCTTC. Amino acid sequence: CASSLRWLAGGYNEQFF.

The V call is TRBV4-1, the J call TRBJ2-5; 12 bases map to TRBD2. V trimming: 1 base; J trimming: 3 bases; junction bases outside the gene matches: 6. The CDR3 is made up of 17 amino acids. Germline CDR1 is MGHRA and CDR2 is YSYEKL. Here the CDR3 reads CASSQGSSGRAEETQYF. CDR3 coding DNA: TGCGCCAGCAGCCAAGGGTCTAGCGGGAGGGCCGAAGAGACCCAGTACTTC.

V usage is TRBV5-1 and J usage is TRBJ2-1; 7 nucleotides line up with TRBD1. Germline V gives CDR1 SGHRS, CDR2 YFSETQ. Unmatched junction bases numbered 16, after V lost 4 bases and J lost 0 bases. This CDR3 is 19 amino acids long. CDR3 sequence reads: CASSGTGTENPSSYNEQFF. The CDR3 DNA is TGCGCCAGCAGCGGAACCGGGACAGAGAACCCTAGCTCCTACAATGAGCAGTTCTTC.

The rearrangement uses TRBV5-1 and TRBJ2-1, with D tentatively TRBD2 (5 bases). Germline V lookup: CDR1 SGHRS, CDR2 YFSETQ. The CDR3 consists of 14 residues. Deletions cut 2 bases from V and 1 base from J, with 7 bases between. CDR3 bases: TGCGCCAGCAGCTTTGAGGGATCCTACAATGAGCAGTTCTTC. Encoded protein: CASSFEGSYNEQFF. Variable domain in full (rest from reference TRBV5-1 and TRBJ2-1): KAGVTQTPRYLIKTRGQQVTLSCSPISGHRSVSWYQQTPGQGLQFLFEYFSETQRNKGNFPGRFSGRQFSNSRSEMNVSTLELGDSALYLCASSFEGSYNEQFFGPGTRLTVL.

This clone was counted once. This rearrangement joins TRBV18 to TRBJ2-7; TRBD2 aligns across 9 bases. V lost 2 bases to trimming and J lost 5 bases; unmatched junction nucleotides: 16. Per the germline V gene, CDR1 is KGHSH and CDR2 is LQKENI. CDR3 length: 18 residues. The CDR3 sequence: CASSPFPGASGTRHEQYF. Written as DNA, the CDR3 is TGTGCCAGCTCACCATTCCCCGGAGCTAGCGGGACGCGGCACGAGCAGTACTTC.

The rearrangement uses TRBV9 and TRBJ1-6; D gene ambiguous. CDR3 length: 14 amino acids. V shed 1 base and J shed 7 bases, with 9 bases lying between them. Germline V CDR1 and CDR2: SGDLS, YYNGEE. The CDR3 sequence is CASSVRQTNSPLHF. In DNA, the CDR3 is TGTGCCAGCAGCGTACGTCAGACAAATTCACCCCTCCACTTT.

This chain links TRBV11-2 with TRBJ2-5; 14 nucleotides line up with TRBD2. J lost 6 bases, V lost 1 base, and 7 bases had no gene match. The germline CDR1 and CDR2 sequences are SGHAT and FQNNGV. This CDR3 contains 17 residues. The CDR3 sequence: CASSLVPGLAGEKTQYF. Here the CDR3 DNA reads TGTGCCAGCAGCTTAGTACCGGGACTAGCGGGGGAAAAGACCCAGTACTTC. Full variable domain (outside the CDR3, taken from reference TRBV11-2 and TRBJ2-5): EAGVAQSPRYKIIEKRQSVAFWCNPISGHATLYWYQQILGQGPKLLIQFQNNGVVDDSQLPKDRFSAERLKGVDSTLKIQPAKLEDSAVYLCASSLVPGLAGEKTQYFGPGTRLLVL.

This rearrangement joins TRBV5-1 to TRBJ2-1; D is perhaps TRBD1 (6 bases). This CDR3 has 18 residues. Germline assignment: CDR1 SGHRS and CDR2 YFSETQ. The V end was cut by 3 bases, the J end by 4 bases, with 23 bases between. The CDR3 DNA follows: TGCGCCAGCAGCTGGAAGGGGGATGTAGCCCTTTTTTACAATGAGCAGTTCTTC. Translated: CASSWKGDVALFYNEQFF.

The J gene is TRBJ1-5, the V gene TRBV10-3; 9 bases match TRBD1. CDR1 and CDR2 (germline): ENHRY, SYGVKD. The J segment lost 4 bases and the V segment lost 5 bases, leaving 6 bases of the junction unmatched. This CDR3 spans 15 amino acids. The CDR3 nucleotides are TGTGCCATCAGTAAGACAGGGGGGGAAAATCAGCCCCAGCATTTT. Its translation is CAISKTGGENQPQHF.

The chain links TRBV18 to TRBJ2-1, with 8 bases fitting TRBD2. The CDR3 runs to 14 residues. Losses at the gene ends were 2 bases for V and 9 bases for J; bases not matched to a gene: 6. The germline CDR1 and CDR2 sequences are KGHSH and LQKENI. CDR3 nucleotides: TGTGCCAGCTCACCATGGATCCGGGAGGGTGAGCAGTTCTTC. It specifies CASSPWIREGEQFF.

J is TRBJ2-7 and V is TRBV7-2, with TRBD2 identical over 9 bases. The CDR3 consists of 14 residues. The V segment lost 5 bases and the J segment 10 bases; nucleotides outside the gene matches: 12. Germline V CDR1 and CDR2: SGHTA, FQGNSA. CDR3 coding DNA: TGTGCCAGCAGCCCCGGTGATAGCGGGGGTACTCAGTACTTC. It is translated as CASSPGDSGGTQYF. Complete variable domain (other parts from reference TRBV7-2 and TRBJ2-7): GAGVSQSPSNKVTEKGKDVELRCDPISGHTALYWYRQSLGQGLEFLIYFQGNSAPDKSGLPSDRFSAERTGGSVSTLTIQRTQQEDSAVYLCASSPGDSGGTQYFGPGTRLTVT.

This chain connects TRBV11-1 to TRBJ2-7, with TRBD2 identical over 9 bases. The CDR3 has 15 amino acids. The junction had 11 bases not matched to a gene; V was cut back by 7 bases and J by 4 bases. Germline loops: CDR1 SGHAT, CDR2 FQDESV (reference sequence). Here the CDR3 reads CASKEDSGGLYEQYF. CDR3 coding DNA: TGTGCCAGCAAAGAAGATAGCGGGGGATTATACGAGCAGTACTTC.

The genes are TRBV2 and TRBJ2-7; TRBD2 agrees at 7 bases. The ends lost 0 bases at V and 1 base at J; junction bases unmatched: 6. The CDR3 totals 16 residues. CDR1 and CDR2 (germline): SNHLY, FYNNEI. DNA for the CDR3: TGTGCCAGCAGTGAAGCTTCCGCCGGGAGGTCCTACGAGCAGTACTTC. It codes for CASSEASAGRSYEQYF.

Comment on this clone: At one end, the junction sequence differs from germline, possibly due to a read error. The genes are TRBV6-5 and TRBJ1-3; D not resolved. The germline gives CDR1 MNHEY, CDR2 SVGAGI. The CDR3 covers 13 residues. The CDR3 nucleotides read TGTGCCAGCAGGTCGAGTATAACCTTCATTTGCGATTTT. Translated: CASRSSITFICDF.

The rearrangement uses TRBV9 and TRBJ2-1; 8 nucleotides match TRBD2. This CDR3 spans 17 amino acids. The trim removed 0 bases at V and 7 bases at J, leaving 12 bases unmatched. Germline V gene data show CDR1 as SGDLS and CDR2 as YYNGEE. The CDR3 protein is CASSVATAGRAGNEQFF. DNA of the CDR3: TGTGCCAGCAGCGTAGCTACTGCCGGGAGGGCCGGGAATGAGCAGTTCTTC.

V and J are TRBV5-4 and TRBJ1-4; the D is unclear. Germline loops: CDR1 SGHNT, CDR2 YYREEE (reference sequence). Trimming cost V 0 bases and J 7 bases, with 10 bases left between them. The CDR3 is made up of 14 amino acids. The CDR3 nucleotides read TGTGCCAGCAGCTTGGGGGCAGTAAGTGAAAAACTGTTTTTT. The encoded protein is CASSLGAVSEKLFF.

V and J are TRBV10-3 and TRBJ2-7, with D tentatively TRBD1 (7 bases). The V gene's germline CDR1 is ENHRY and CDR2 SYGVKD. This CDR3 is 16 amino acids long. V was trimmed by 3 bases and J by 6 bases, leaving 21 bases between them. CDR3 in amino acids: CAISDLGRGVSAEQYF. CDR3 DNA: TGTGCCATCAGTGACCTAGGCAGGGGGGTTTCGGCCGAGCAGTACTTC.

J is TRBJ2-7 and V is TRBV7-9; TRBD2 matches 7 bases. Germline CDR1 is SEHNR and CDR2 is FQNEAQ (reference sequence). The length of the CDR3 is 15 residues. The V segment lost 1 base and the J segment 3 bases; nucleotides outside the gene matches: 6. CDR3 nucleotides: TGTGCCAGCAGCTTAGGTCGGGCGGGGGACTACGAGCAGTACTTC. Encoded protein: CASSLGRAGDYEQYF. The full variable domain, with the rest looked up from reference TRBV7-9 and TRBJ2-7, is DTGVSQNPRHKITKRGQNVTFRCDPISEHNRLYWYRQTLGQGPEFLTYFQNEAQLEKSRLLSDRFSAERPKGSFSTLEIQRTEQGDSAMYLCASSLGRAGDYEQYFGPGTRLTVT.

The chain employs TRBV4-2 and TRBJ1-5, with 10 bases fitting TRBD1. The CDR3 extends over 14 amino acids. Germline values: CDR1 LGHNA, CDR2 YNFKEQ. The J segment lost 6 bases and the V segment lost 4 bases, leaving 3 bases of the junction unmatched. In DNA form, the CDR3 reads TGTGCCAGCAGCCGAGACAGGGGGCTTCAGCCCCAGCATTTT. Protein: CASSRDRGLQPQHF.